A single TCR beta chain is shown here with its context. Trimming left V 4 bases short and J 2 bases short, with 16 bases between. Germline loops: CDR1 LNHDA, CDR2 SQIVND (reference sequence). The CDR3 length is 16 residues. The sample is drawn from a study of blood T cell repertoires in COVID-19. As for the study in general: Acute-phase and convalescent COVID-19 samples originated in the United States, Italy and Spain. PBMCs, B-cell-depleted T cells, or T cells provided the cDNA or gDNA that made up the material.

As handled by the study authors: Counts of nucleated cells, estimated from reference gene primer amplification, were obtained. Clones were read by immunoSEQ multiplex PCR, and TCRdb kept only the in-frame ones, dropping some. D and trimming were read from the DNA, whereas the V and J calls and clone size are those reported in that table. The repertoire holds around 62,000 clones, with approximately 85% as singletons. The chain combines TRBV19 with TRBJ2-3, with TRBD2 as a possible D gene (5 bases). The sequence was obtained from a man between 50 and 59 years old with acute or convalescent COVID-19. Sequencing was done on a sample of peripheral blood. The DNA of the CDR3 is TGTGCCAGTAGTACCGGACCCCCGGGGTACACAGATACGCAGTATTTT. Its translation: CASSTGPPGYTDTQYF.